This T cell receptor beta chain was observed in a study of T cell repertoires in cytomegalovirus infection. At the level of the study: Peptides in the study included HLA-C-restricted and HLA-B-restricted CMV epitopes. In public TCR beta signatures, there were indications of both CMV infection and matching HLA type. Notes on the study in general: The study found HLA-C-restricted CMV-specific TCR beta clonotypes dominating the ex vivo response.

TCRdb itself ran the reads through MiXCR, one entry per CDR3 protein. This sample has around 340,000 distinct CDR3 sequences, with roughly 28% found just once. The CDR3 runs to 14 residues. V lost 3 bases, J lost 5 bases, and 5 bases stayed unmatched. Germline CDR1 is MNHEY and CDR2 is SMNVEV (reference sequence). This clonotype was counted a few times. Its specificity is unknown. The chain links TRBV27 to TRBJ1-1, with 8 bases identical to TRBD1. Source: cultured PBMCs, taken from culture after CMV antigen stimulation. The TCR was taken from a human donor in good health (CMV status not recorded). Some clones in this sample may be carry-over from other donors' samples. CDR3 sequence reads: CASSFLTGVTEAFF. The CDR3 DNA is TGTGCCAGCAGTTTCCTGACAGGGGTTACTGAAGCTTTCTTT.